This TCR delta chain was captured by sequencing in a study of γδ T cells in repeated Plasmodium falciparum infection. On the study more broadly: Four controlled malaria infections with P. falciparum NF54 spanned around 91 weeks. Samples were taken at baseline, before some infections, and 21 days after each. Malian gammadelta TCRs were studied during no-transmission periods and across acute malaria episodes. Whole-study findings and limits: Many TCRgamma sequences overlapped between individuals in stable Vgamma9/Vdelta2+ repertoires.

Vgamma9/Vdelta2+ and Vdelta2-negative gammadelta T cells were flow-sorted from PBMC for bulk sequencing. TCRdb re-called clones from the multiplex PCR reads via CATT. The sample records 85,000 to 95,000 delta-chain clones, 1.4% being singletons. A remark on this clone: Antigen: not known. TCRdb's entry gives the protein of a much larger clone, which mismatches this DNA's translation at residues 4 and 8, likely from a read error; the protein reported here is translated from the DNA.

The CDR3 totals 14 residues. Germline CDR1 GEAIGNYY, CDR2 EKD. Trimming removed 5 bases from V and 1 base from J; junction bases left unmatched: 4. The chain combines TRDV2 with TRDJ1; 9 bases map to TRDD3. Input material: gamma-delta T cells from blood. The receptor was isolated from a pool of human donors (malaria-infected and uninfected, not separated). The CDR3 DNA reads TGTGCCTGTGGCCCTGGGGGATGCACCGATAAACTCATCTTT. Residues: CACGPGGCTDKLIF.